This T cell receptor (beta chain) was captured in a study of cytomegalovirus exposure and HLA in healthy donors. At the level of the study: Membership in the Caucasian-associated ancestry cluster was found for 81% of around 380 genotyped donors.

The CDR3 totals 12 residues. Germline V gene lookup returns CDR1 SGHAT and CDR2 FQNNGV. Trimming stripped 5 bases from V and 6 bases from J, with 11 bases between. Primers for the PCR totalled 60 Vbeta and 13 Jbeta. The data were produced by immunoSEQ multiplex PCR, yet TCRdb's version contains in-frame clones alone and is incomplete. In all, the sample yields just over 200,000 clones. The sequencing sample was made of PBMCs. The TCR sequence derives from a girl aged 2-10 years in good health and CMV-seropositive. The V gene is TRBV11-2, the J gene TRBJ2-7; tentatively, D is TRBD2 (5 bases). In DNA form, the CDR3 reads TGTGCCAGCAGCGCAGAGGCGGGCGAGCAGTACTTC. This codes for CASSAEAGEQYF.